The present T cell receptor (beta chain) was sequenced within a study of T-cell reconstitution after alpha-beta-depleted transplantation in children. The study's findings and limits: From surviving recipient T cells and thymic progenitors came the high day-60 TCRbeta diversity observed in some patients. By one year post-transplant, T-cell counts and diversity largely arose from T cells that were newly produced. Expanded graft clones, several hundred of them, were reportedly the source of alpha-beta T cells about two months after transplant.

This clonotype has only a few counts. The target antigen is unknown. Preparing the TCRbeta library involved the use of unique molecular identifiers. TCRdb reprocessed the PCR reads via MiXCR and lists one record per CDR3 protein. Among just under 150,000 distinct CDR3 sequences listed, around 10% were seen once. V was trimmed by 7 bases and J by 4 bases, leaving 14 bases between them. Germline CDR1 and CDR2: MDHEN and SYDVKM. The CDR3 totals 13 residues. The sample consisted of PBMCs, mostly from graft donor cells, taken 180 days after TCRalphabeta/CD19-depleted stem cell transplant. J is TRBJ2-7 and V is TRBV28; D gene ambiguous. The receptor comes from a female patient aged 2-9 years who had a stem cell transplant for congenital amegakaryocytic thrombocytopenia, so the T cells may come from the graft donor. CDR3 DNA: TGTGCCAGCACCGACCCCGGGCCTTACGAGCAGTACTTC. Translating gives CASTDPGPYEQYF.